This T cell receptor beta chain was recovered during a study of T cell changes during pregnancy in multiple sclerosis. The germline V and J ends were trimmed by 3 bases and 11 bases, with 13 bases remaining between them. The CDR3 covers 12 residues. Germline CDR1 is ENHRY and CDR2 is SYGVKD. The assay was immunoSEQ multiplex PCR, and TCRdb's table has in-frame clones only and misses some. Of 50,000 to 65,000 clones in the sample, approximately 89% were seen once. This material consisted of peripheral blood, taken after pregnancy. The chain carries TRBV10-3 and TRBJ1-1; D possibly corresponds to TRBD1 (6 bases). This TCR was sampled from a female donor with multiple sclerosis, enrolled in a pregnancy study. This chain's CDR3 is CAISDEGVAAFF. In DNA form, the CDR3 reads TGTGCCATCAGTGACGAGGGGGTGGCGGCTTTCTTT.